Below, 25 T cell receptor beta chains from the same sample are listed, as sequenced in a study of T cell responses to AZD1222 COVID-19 vaccine. The protocol was immunoSEQ multiplex PCR, while the TCRdb copy is restricted to in-frame clones and leaves out a portion. The table records roughly 140,000 clones, 87% of them present only once. The specimen was peripheral blood, collected 28 days after the second AZD1222 dose. These receptors came from an adult who received the AZD1222 COVID-19 vaccine.

The chain carries TRBV28 and TRBJ1-1; tentative D call: TRBD1 (5 bases). V shed 5 bases and J shed 8 bases, with 18 bases lying between them. Germline V CDR1 and CDR2: MDHEN, SYDVKM. The CDR3 has 14 residues. The CDR3 nucleotides are TGTGCCAGCAGTCTTAGCGGCCAGGGTTGGGAAGCTTTCTTT. Translating it yields CASSLSGQGWEAFF.

The V gene is TRBV28, the J gene TRBJ2-1; 10 bases align to TRBD2. CDR1 is MDHEN, CDR2 SYDVKM, per germline. V shed 3 bases, J shed 0 bases, and the junction held 8 bases outside the gene matches. CDR3 size: 18 residues. The CDR3 bases are TGTGCCAGCAGTTTCCCCGGACTAGCGGTAAACTCCTACAATGAGCAGTTCTTC. This translates into CASSFPGLAVNSYNEQFF. The complete variable domain, with remaining parts taken from reference TRBV28 and TRBJ2-1, reads DVKVTQSSRYLVKRTGEKVFLECVQDMDHENMFWYRQDPGLGLRLIYFSYDVKMKEKGDIPEGYSVSREKKERFSLILESASTNQTSMYLCASSFPGLAVNSYNEQFFGPGTRLTVL.

The rearrangement uses TRBV7-9 and TRBJ2-2; the match to TRBD2 covers 15 bases. The CDR3 is 17 amino acids. Unmatched junction bases numbered 7, after V lost 5 bases and J lost 6 bases. CDR1 is SEHNR and CDR2 is FQNEAQ in the germline V gene (reference sequence). CDR3 protein: CASSQPGLAGGSGELFF. Here the CDR3 DNA reads TGTGCCAGCAGCCAACCTGGACTAGCGGGAGGGTCCGGGGAGCTGTTTTTT.

The rearrangement uses TRBV9 and TRBJ2-1; 10 bases agree with TRBD2. The ends lost 2 bases at V and 10 bases at J; junction bases unmatched: 9. CDR1 is SGDLS, CDR2 YYNGEE, per germline. The CDR3 loop spans 15 amino acids. CDR3: CASSVSLAGVGEQFF. The CDR3 DNA reads TGTGCCAGCAGCGTTTCGCTAGCGGGAGTTGGGGAGCAGTTCTTC.

V gene TRBV30 combines with J gene TRBJ1-2, with 7 bases aligning to TRBD1. The germline V gene encodes CDR1 GTSNPN and CDR2 SVGIG (reference sequence). The CDR3 contains 11 residues. The V gene end was trimmed by 5 bases and the J gene end by 8 bases; junction bases not matched to a gene: 5. This chain's CDR3 is CAWGQDTGYTF. CDR3 in DNA: TGTGCCTGGGGACAGGACACAGGCTACACCTTC.

This chain links TRBV3-1 (or the pseudogene TRBV3-2) with TRBJ1-5; D call uncertain. In germline, CDR1 is LGHDT, CDR2 YNNKEL (reference sequence). This CDR3 spans 14 amino acids. The ends were cut back, 3 bases at V and 5 bases at J, with 11 bases in the middle. CDR3 nucleotides: TGTGCCAGCAGCCACCGAAACACCTATCAGCCCCAGCATTTT. This codes for CASSHRNTYQPQHF.

V is TRBV19 and J is TRBJ2-1; TRBD2 agrees at 9 bases. V dropped 1 base and J dropped 0; count of bases not matched to a gene: 4. CDR3 length: 17 residues. Germline V gives CDR1 LNHDA, CDR2 SQIVND (reference sequence). The CDR3 spells CASSIGLAGSSYNEQFF. In DNA, the CDR3 is TGTGCCAGTAGTATAGGTCTAGCGGGGAGCTCCTACAATGAGCAGTTCTTC.

In its sample, this clone was seen once. The rearrangement uses TRBV2 and TRBJ1-5; D unclear. This CDR3 comprises 13 residues. V was cut by 3 bases and J by 2 bases, with 5 bases left in between. Germline V gene data show CDR1 as SNHLY and CDR2 as FYNNEI. The CDR3 DNA reads as TGTGCCAGCAGTGATGAGCGCAATCAGCCCCAGCATTTT. Protein: CASSDERNQPQHF.

The rearrangement uses TRBV11-1 and TRBJ2-3, with a tentative D call TRBD2 (5 bases). Germline V gene sequence: CDR1 SGHAT, CDR2 FQDESV (reference sequence). The germline V and J ends were trimmed by 2 bases and 5 bases, with 11 bases remaining between them. CDR3 length equals 14 residues. The CDR3 DNA reads as TGTGCCAGCAGCTTACGTAGGGCGGGAGATACGCAGTATTTT. Protein product: CASSLRRAGDTQYF.

This clone was seen a single time. The V and J genes are TRBV18 and TRBJ1-4; a possible D gene is TRBD1 (5 bases). V lost 3 bases and J lost 4, with 15 bases in between. Germline CDR1 reads KGHSH; CDR2 reads LQKENI. This CDR3 is 16 amino acids long. The CDR3 nucleotides read TGTGCCAGCTCACCGTCAACGGGACCCTATAATGAAAAACTGTTTTTT. Translating gives CASSPSTGPYNEKLFF.

The chain uses TRBV7-9 and TRBJ2-5; D may be TRBD1 or TRBD2 (5 bases each). This CDR3 is 15 amino acids long. The germline V gene has CDR1 SEHNR and CDR2 FQNEAQ (reference sequence). The germline V and J ends were trimmed by 5 bases and 3 bases, with 16 bases remaining between them. CDR3: CASSLNFLGEETQYF. CDR3 bases: TGTGCCAGCAGCCTAAATTTTTTGGGGGAAGAGACCCAGTACTTC.

V and J are TRBV19 and TRBJ2-4; 9 nucleotides agree with TRBD1. CDR3 length equals 15 residues. Germline values: CDR1 LNHDA, CDR2 SQIVND (reference sequence). Trimming at V came to 4 bases and at J to 6 bases, leaving 7 bases not matched to a gene. This CDR3 reads CASSKGQGWGNIQYF. The CDR3 DNA reads as TGTGCCAGTAGTAAGGGACAGGGTTGGGGAAACATTCAGTACTTC.

V usage is TRBV19 and J usage is TRBJ1-5; the D gene is possibly TRBD1 (5 bases). V was cut by 9 bases and J by 4 bases, with 13 bases left in between. The CDR3 length is 13 residues. The germline gives CDR1 LNHDA, CDR2 SQIVND (reference sequence). CDR3 sequence: CASGTEGNQPQHF. In nucleotides, the CDR3 is TGTGCCAGCGGGACTGAGGGAAATCAGCCCCAGCATTTT.

To note about this clone: The sample contains more than one DNA sequence encoding this CDR3. The rearrangement joins TRBV30 to TRBJ1-5; tentative D call: TRBD1 (5 bases). V was trimmed by 5 bases and J by 1 base, leaving 9 bases between them. Germline CDR1 is GTSNPN and CDR2 is SVGIG (reference sequence). The CDR3 runs to 13 residues. CDR3 residues: CAWARDSNQPQHF. The CDR3 nucleotides are TGTGCCTGGGCCCGGGACAGCAATCAGCCCCAGCATTTT.

This clone occurred once. The V call is TRBV7-6, the J call TRBJ2-2; 10 nucleotides align to TRBD2. With V trimmed by 7 bases and J by 4 bases, 6 bases remained unmatched. CDR3 size: 15 residues. Germline V CDR1 and CDR2: SGHVS, FNYEAQ. CDR3 protein: CASTQAGGGTGELFF. DNA for the CDR3: TGTGCCAGCACTCAAGCGGGAGGGGGCACCGGGGAGCTGTTTTTT.

V and J are TRBV9 and TRBJ1-1; D gene ambiguous. The CDR3 has 16 amino acids. The V end lost 2 bases, the J end lost 1 base, and 15 bases lay between the germline ends. Per the germline V gene, CDR1 is SGDLS and CDR2 is YYNGEE. The CDR3 loop reads CASSVGPQNPNTEAFF. DNA for the CDR3: TGTGCCAGCAGCGTGGGCCCACAGAACCCGAACACTGAAGCTTTCTTT.

This clone was seen only once. The V call is TRBV11-2, the J call TRBJ1-1; D call uncertain. Germline V CDR1 and CDR2: SGHAT, FQNNGV. The CDR3 sequence is 13 residues long. V was trimmed by 1 base and J by 8 bases, leaving 11 bases between them. CDR3 DNA: TGTGCCAGCAGCTTAGGAGTAAGAAACGAAGCTTTCTTT. It encodes CASSLGVRNEAFF. Filled out from reference TRBV11-2 and TRBJ1-1, the complete variable domain reads EAGVAQSPRYKIIEKRQSVAFWCNPISGHATLYWYQQILGQGPKLLIQFQNNGVVDDSQLPKDRFSAERLKGVDSTLKIQPAKLEDSAVYLCASSLGVRNEAFFGQGTRLTVV.

This sequence joins TRBV10-3 and TRBJ2-2; 11 nucleotides align to TRBD2. CDR1 is ENHRY and CDR2 is SYGVKD in the germline V gene. J was trimmed by 0 bases and V by 6 bases; bases with no gene match: 3. CDR3 length equals 16 residues. Here the CDR3 DNA reads TGTGCCATCAGGGGGACTAGCGGCGCGAACACCGGGGAGCTGTTTTTT. It translates to CAIRGTSGANTGELFF.

This chain joins TRBV7-2 and TRBJ2-7; TRBD2 aligns across 7 bases. CDR3 length equals 16 residues. V trimming: 5 bases; J trimming: 3 bases; junction bases outside the gene matches: 13. Germline V gene sequence: CDR1 SGHTA, CDR2 FQGNSA. In DNA form, the CDR3 reads TGTGCCAGCAGCCGCAAAGTGTCGGGAGGTTACTACGAGCAGTACTTC. It codes for CASSRKVSGGYYEQYF.

The chain has TRBV4-3 and TRBJ1-1; 10 nucleotides align to TRBD1. The CDR3 has 16 amino acids. With 4 bases clipped from V and 5 bases from J, the junction kept 10 bases outside the gene matches. Germline lookup yields CDR1 LGHNA and CDR2 YSLEER. This CDR3 reads CASSPGTGEGWTEAFF. CDR3 DNA: TGCGCCAGCAGCCCCGGGACAGGGGAGGGTTGGACTGAAGCTTTCTTT.

This clone occurred a few times. The CDR3 is CASSPRAWPGNQPQHF. The CDR3 DNA reads as TGTGCCAGCAGCCCCCGCGCGTGGCCCGGCAATCAGCCCCAGCATTTT. The rearrangement uses TRBV7-8 and TRBJ1-5; the D is unclear. This CDR3 spans 16 amino acids. In germline, CDR1 is SGHVS, CDR2 FQNEAQ. Deletions cut 5 bases from V and 2 bases from J, with 16 bases between. The complete variable domain, with remaining parts taken from reference TRBV7-8 and TRBJ1-5, reads GAGVSQSPRYKVAKRGQDVALRCDPISGHVSLFWYQQALGQGPEFLTYFQNEAQLDKSGLPSDRFFAERPEGSVSTLKIQRTQQEDSAVYLCASSPRAWPGNQPQHFGDGTRLSIL.

This sequence joins TRBV5-8 and TRBJ2-7; 11 bases align to TRBD2. V shed 2 bases and J 5 bases; nucleotides not matched to a gene: 12. This CDR3 has 17 amino acids. CDR1 is SGHTS, CDR2 YDEGEE, per germline. CDR3 region: CASSFLTSGNSPHEQYF. CDR3 DNA sequence: TGTGCCAGCAGCTTCCTGACTAGCGGGAACTCCCCCCACGAGCAGTACTTC.

Here the CDR3 reads CASSLGLGTGRSPLHF. The CDR3 DNA reads TGTGCCAGCAGCTTAGGCCTGGGGACTGGTCGTTCACCCCTCCACTTT. This chain connects TRBV7-2 to TRBJ1-6; D is possibly TRBD1 (5 bases). Trimming left V 1 base short and J 9 bases short, with 16 bases between. The CDR3 spans 16 residues. The germline V gene encodes CDR1 SGHTA and CDR2 FQGNSA.

This chain joins TRBV30 and TRBJ2-2, with 8 bases identical to TRBD2. V gave up 3 bases and J gave up 5 bases; unmatched junction bases: 8. Per the germline V gene, CDR1 is GTSNPN and CDR2 is SVGIG (reference sequence). The CDR3 loop spans 15 amino acids. As DNA, the CDR3 is TGTGCCTGGAGGGTTTTAGCGGGAACGACCGGGGAGCTGTTTTTT. Encoded protein: CAWRVLAGTTGELFF.

The V gene is TRBV25-1, the J gene TRBJ2-7; 10 nucleotides match TRBD1. After removal of 1 base from V and 3 bases from J, the junction contained 6 bases not matched to a gene. The germline gives CDR1 MGHDK, CDR2 SYGVNS. The CDR3 length is 16 residues. CDR3 in amino acids: CASSEFGTGAFYEQYF. CDR3 sequence (DNA): TGTGCCAGCAGTGAATTTGGGACAGGGGCCTTCTACGAGCAGTACTTC.